The clone carrying this TCR beta chain was found a few times. This CDR3 has 16 residues. Germline V CDR1 and CDR2: LGHDT, YNNKEL (reference sequence). V was trimmed by 0 bases and J by 0 bases, leaving 11 bases between them. In the original analysis: Amplified reference gene primers provided the basis for estimating nucleated cell counts. Repertoires were generated with immunoSEQ multiplex PCR, while TCRdb's copy carries only in-frame clones and drops some. For V, J and clone size, that table is used; D and trimming come from the DNA. In the table there are hundreds of thousands of clones, 75% to 90% of which are singletons. This record belongs to a study of blood T cell repertoires in COVID-19. Overall study context: The United States, Italy and Spain provided the acute and convalescent COVID-19 samples. T cells, B-cell-depleted T cells, or PBMCs provided the cDNA or gDNA that served as material.

The chain combines TRBV3-1 (or the pseudogene TRBV3-2) with TRBJ1-1; D remains ambiguous. The material sequenced was peripheral blood. This TCR was recovered from a woman aged 40 to 50 who had recovered from COVID-19. CDR3 DNA: TGTGCCAGCAGCCAAGATCACGGGAATTTGAACACTGAAGCTTTCTTT. This gives the protein CASSQDHGNLNTEAFF.